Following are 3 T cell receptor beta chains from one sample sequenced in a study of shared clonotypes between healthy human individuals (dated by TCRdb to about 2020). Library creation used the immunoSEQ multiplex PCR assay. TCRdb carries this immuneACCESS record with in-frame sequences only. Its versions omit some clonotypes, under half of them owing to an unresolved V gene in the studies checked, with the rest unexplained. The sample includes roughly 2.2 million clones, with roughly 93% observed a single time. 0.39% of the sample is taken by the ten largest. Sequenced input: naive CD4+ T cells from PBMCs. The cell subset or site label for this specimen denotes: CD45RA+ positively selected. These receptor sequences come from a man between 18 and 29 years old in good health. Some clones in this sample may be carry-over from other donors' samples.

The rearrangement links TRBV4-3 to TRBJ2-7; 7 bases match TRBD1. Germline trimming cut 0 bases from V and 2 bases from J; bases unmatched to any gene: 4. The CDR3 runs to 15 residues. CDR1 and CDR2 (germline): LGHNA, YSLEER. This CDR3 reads CASSQDITGAYEQYF. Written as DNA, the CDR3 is TGCGCCAGCAGCCAAGATATAACAGGGGCCTACGAGCAGTACTTC.

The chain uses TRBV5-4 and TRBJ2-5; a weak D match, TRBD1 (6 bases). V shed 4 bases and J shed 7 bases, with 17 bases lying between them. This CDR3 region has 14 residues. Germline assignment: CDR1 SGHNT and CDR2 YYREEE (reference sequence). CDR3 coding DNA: TGTGCCAGCAGCGCTGCGGAACCCAGGGGGACCCAGTACTTC. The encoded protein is CASSAAEPRGTQYF.

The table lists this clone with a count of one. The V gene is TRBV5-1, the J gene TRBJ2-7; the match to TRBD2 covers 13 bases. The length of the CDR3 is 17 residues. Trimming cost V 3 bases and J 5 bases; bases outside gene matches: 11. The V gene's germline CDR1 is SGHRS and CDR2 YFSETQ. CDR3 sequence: CASSSWTSGSRSDEQYF. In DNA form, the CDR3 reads TGCGCCAGCAGCTCCTGGACTAGCGGGAGTCGTTCCGACGAGCAGTACTTC.